This paragraph covers one T cell receptor beta chain sequence. These data originate in a study of cytomegalovirus exposure and HLA in healthy donors. Clones were sequenced by immunoSEQ multiplex PCR, and TCRdb holds only the in-frame ones, with some missing. The sample carries 110,000 to 150,000 clones, 80% to 95% recorded once. The CDR3 is 13 amino acids. CDR1 SGHRS and CDR2 YFSETQ come from the germline V gene. V was trimmed by 3 bases and J by 6 bases, leaving 11 bases between them. This TCR was recovered from a man aged 18 to 29 in good health and CMV-seronegative. The gene calls are TRBV5-1 and TRBJ2-3, with a weak D call TRBD2 (5 bases). The sample taken for sequencing was PBMCs. The CDR3 coding sequence is TGCGCCAGCAGCTCACAATGGAGGGATACGCAGTATTTT. Its protein is CASSSQWRDTQYF.